This T cell receptor (beta chain) is drawn from a study of molecular identifiers for immune sequencing clone quantification. On the study more broadly: Naive CD8 RNA (around 20,000 or 100,000 cells) was divided into five aliquots, with four sequenced.

General observations from the study: Barcodes shared by identical TCR molecules could lead to underestimated sizes of highly expanded clones. Clones that had above 20 RNA copies took up over 99% of effector molecules but under 1% in naive cells.

Naive CD8 T cells were sorted as CD8+CD4-CCR7+CD45RA+. There are a few counts of this clonotype. Its antigen remains unidentified. TCRdb re-called the PCR reads through MiXCR, storing one row per CDR3 protein. The sample includes just under 20,000 distinct CDR3 sequences, 20% to 25% of them seen just once. This CDR3 has 12 amino acids. Deletions cut 7 bases from V and 0 bases from J, with 6 bases between. This chain links TRBV12-3 or TRBV12-4 with TRBJ2-5; TRBD2 is a possible D gene (6 bases). Sequencing input: naive CD8+ T cells from blood, with Jurkat cell RNA spiked in. Subset of the sample: FACS-sorted CD8+CD4-CCR7+CD45RA+ naive T cells. This clonotype originated in a human donor in good health. Some libraries in this study had Jurkat cell RNA spiked in. This CDR3 reads CASTSDQETQYF. The CDR3 region has the DNA TGTGCCAGCACTAGCGACCAAGAGACCCAGTACTTC.